This T cell receptor beta chain was sequenced in a study of beta chain features in type 1 diabetes (dated by TCRdb to about 2018). Notes on the research overall: No differences in mean age, gender distribution, total cell number or subset yield were found between patients and healthy donors. In the study, recently diagnosed type 1 diabetes patients and matched healthy donors were compared on the TCRB repertoires of their sorted circulating CD4+ T cell subsets. A total of approximately 110,000,000 sorted cells were examined across all samples, and a strong correlation was observed between cell number per subset and RNA yield. Regulatory and stem cell-like memory subsets were isolated from only 8 patients and roughly eight healthy donors, whereas naive and central memory subsets came from all 30 or so donors. The paper as a whole reports these results and caveats: Because the HLA sub-analyses included only small numbers of individuals, any influence of HLA type on TCRB rearrangement was left unresolved. At VDJ recombination sites, type 1 diabetes patients had fewer insertions and more deleted nucleotides, which implies abnormalities in thymic rearrangement. The naive, central memory and regulatory TCRB repertoires appeared to resemble one another more closely among patients than among healthy donors. A moderate but significant shortening of TCRB CDR3 length was observed in type 1 diabetes patients in all four CD4+ subsets. PCR might favor shorter templates, but patient and control samples were amplified and corrected together, so any skew would affect both groups equally. Sequencing cDNA rather than genomic DNA could over-represent highly expressing activated cells, although activation and CD3 levels did not differ between groups.

CDR3 length: 13 amino acids, cysteine to phenylalanine. The entry retains the CDR3 DNA only, 39 bases that are in frame from base 1. The germline V gene supplies CDR1 MNHEY and CDR2 SVGAGI. For this chain, trimming is 7 bases at the V end and 8 bases at the J end, and the number of junction bases without a gene match is 5. All of the isolated RNA was reverse transcribed with the High Capacity cDNA Reverse Transcription Kit, so expressed TCRB transcripts were sequenced. Deep immunoSEQ sequencing was performed on naive, central memory and regulatory T cell samples, with an average of about 3.6 million total reads per sample. Sorted cells were lysed in RLT buffer and RNA was extracted with DNase-treated RNeasy Micro or Mini kits, depending on cell number. To prevent cross-contamination, every cell subset was processed on its own, while patient and healthy donor samples were processed together. The immunoSEQ multiplex PCR was used to amplify TCRB sequences from cDNA, yielding 87-bp fragments that span the CDR3 region. Amplicons were sequenced on the Illumina HiSeq platform. The authors' analysis ran thus. Synthetic template baselines were used to correct PCR bias computationally, reads within Hamming distance 2 were collapsed together, and singletons that could not be merged were discarded. Reads were aligned to IMGT to assign V, D and J genes, CDR3 length, and insertions or deletions at six rearrangement sites. Clonotype counts were normalized to sorted cell number within each subset before computing true diversity and Gini coefficients with the tcR R package. Repertoire sharing was quantified using the overlap coefficient calculated on TCRB nucleotide sequences. TCRdb limited this immuneACCESS table to in-frame rearrangements with V and J called. A share of clones is missing; checked studies link under half to unresolved V genes, and the rest is unexplained. V and J calls and clone size are copied from that table; D and trimming were computed from the DNA. Within this sample are under 400,000 clones, with 14% of them counted one time only. 6.7% of the sample is held by the ten biggest clonotypes.

This clone was observed a handful of times. The antigen it binds to is not known. No clone much larger than this one lies a single base away; base qualities are absent. Each donor gave one peripheral blood draw, roughly 110 mL on average, collected into heparinised tubes. Naive, central memory, regulatory and stem cell-like memory CD4+ T cells were sorted on a BD FACSAria II using a panel including CD45RO, CCR7, CD25, CD127, CD95 and CD27. Purity was above 95% for every sorted population. PBMCs were isolated immediately by Lymphoprep density gradient centrifugation and stained directly without culture. So that batch effects would be minimized, each experiment stained and sorted samples in pairs, pairing one healthy donor with one patient.

Here the chain combines TRBV6-5 and TRBJ2-1, and 10 junction bases match TRBD2. Sequencing input: central memory CD4+ T cells from blood. This TCR was recovered from a man aged 30 to 39 in good health. This receptor carries the CDR3 CASNPGTSDEQFF. The DNA sequence is TGTGCCAGCAATCCCGGGACTAGCGATGAGCAGTTCTTC.